The T cell receptor beta chain described here comes from a study of blood T cells in healthy people across ages. This CDR3 is 16 amino acids long. Germline V gene lookup returns CDR1 SGHRS and CDR2 YFSETQ. V was pared by 0 bases and J by 8 bases, with 10 bases of the junction left unmatched. A second PCR, run for about 7 to 12 cycles, used a sample-barcoded 5' primer plus a J-beta primer mix. TCRdb processed the 5' RACE reads anew with MiXCR; each CDR3 protein has one entry. Of 850,000 or so distinct CDR3 sequences in the sample, about 30% were seen once. The sample holds a few counts of this clonotype.

The sample comprised blood. This TCR was sampled from a woman older than 75 in good health. This rearrangement joins TRBV5-1 to TRBJ1-2; the match to TRBD1 covers 10 bases. Here the CDR3 reads CASSLGPGQGQNGYTF. The CDR3 DNA reads as TGCGCCAGCAGCTTGGGTCCGGGACAGGGGCAGAACGGCTACACCTTC.